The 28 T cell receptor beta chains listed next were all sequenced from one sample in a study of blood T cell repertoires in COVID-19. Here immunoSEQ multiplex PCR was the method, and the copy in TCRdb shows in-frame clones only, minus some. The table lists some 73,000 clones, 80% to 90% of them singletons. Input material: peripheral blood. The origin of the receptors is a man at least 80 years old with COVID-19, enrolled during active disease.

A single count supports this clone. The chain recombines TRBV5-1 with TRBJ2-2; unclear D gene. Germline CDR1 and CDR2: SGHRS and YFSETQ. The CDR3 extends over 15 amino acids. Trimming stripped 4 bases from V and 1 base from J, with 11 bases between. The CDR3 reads CASSPFNRNTGELFF. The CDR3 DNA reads TGCGCCAGCAGCCCCTTCAACAGGAACACCGGGGAGCTGTTTTTT.

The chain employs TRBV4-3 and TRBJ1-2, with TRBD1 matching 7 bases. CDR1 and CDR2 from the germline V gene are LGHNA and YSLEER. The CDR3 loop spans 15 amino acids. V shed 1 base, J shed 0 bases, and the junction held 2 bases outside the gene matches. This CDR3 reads CASSQGDRSNYGYTF. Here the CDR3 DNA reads TGCGCCAGCAGCCAAGGGGACAGATCTAACTATGGCTACACCTTC.

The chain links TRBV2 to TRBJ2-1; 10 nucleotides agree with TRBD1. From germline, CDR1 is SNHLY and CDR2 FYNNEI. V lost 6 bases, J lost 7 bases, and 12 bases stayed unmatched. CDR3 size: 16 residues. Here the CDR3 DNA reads TGTGCCAGCAGAAAAGGGGACAGGGGCTTTTTGAATGAGCAGTTCTTC. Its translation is CASRKGDRGFLNEQFF.

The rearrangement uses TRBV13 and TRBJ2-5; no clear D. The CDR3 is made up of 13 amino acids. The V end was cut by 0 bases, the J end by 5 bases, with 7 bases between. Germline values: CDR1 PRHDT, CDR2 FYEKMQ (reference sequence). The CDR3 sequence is CASSLGAKETQYF. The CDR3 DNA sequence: TGTGCCAGCAGCTTAGGAGCGAAGGAGACCCAGTACTTC.

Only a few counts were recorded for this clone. The CDR3 loop is CASTLGRYPENEQFF. The DNA of the CDR3 is TGTGCCAGCACCCTGGGGCGGTACCCTGAGAATGAGCAGTTCTTC. The J gene is TRBJ2-1, the V gene TRBV7-9; D perhaps matches TRBD1 (5 bases). Germline V gene sequence: CDR1 SEHNR, CDR2 FQNEAQ (reference sequence). CDR3 length: 15 residues. Trimming left V 7 bases short and J 7 bases short, with 20 bases between. The full variable domain, rest sourced from reference TRBV7-9 and TRBJ2-1, is DTGVSQNPRHKITKRGQNVTFRCDPISEHNRLYWYRQTLGQGPEFLTYFQNEAQLEKSRLLSDRFSAERPKGSFSTLEIQRTEQGDSAMYLCASTLGRYPENEQFFGPGTRLTVL.

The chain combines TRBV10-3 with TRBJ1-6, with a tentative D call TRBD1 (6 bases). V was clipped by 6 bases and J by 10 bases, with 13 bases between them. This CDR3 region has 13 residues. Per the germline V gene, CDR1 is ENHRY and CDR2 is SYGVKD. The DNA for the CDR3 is TGTGCCATCAGAGGGGGGGTGGGATCACCCCTCCACTTT. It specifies CAIRGGVGSPLHF.

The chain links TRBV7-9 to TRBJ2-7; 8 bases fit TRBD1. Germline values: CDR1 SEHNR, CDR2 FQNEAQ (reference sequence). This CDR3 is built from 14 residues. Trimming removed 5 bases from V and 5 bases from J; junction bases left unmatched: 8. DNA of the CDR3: TGTGCCAGCAGCCCCGGACAGGGTTTCCACGAGCAGTACTTC. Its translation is CASSPGQGFHEQYF. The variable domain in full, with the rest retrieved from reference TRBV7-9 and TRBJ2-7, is DTGVSQNPRHKITKRGQNVTFRCDPISEHNRLYWYRQTLGQGPEFLTYFQNEAQLEKSRLLSDRFSAERPKGSFSTLEIQRTEQGDSAMYLCASSPGQGFHEQYFGPGTRLTVT.

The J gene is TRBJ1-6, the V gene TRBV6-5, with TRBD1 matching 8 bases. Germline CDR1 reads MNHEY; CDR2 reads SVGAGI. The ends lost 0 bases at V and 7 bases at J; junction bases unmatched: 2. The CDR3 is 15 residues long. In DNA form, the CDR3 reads TGTGCCAGCAGTTACTCGCGGACAGGGAATTCACCCCTCCACTTT. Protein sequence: CASSYSRTGNSPLHF.

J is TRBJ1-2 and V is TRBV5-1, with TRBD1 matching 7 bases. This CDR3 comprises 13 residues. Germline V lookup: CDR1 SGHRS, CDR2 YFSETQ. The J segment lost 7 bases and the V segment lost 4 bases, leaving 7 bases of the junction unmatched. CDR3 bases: TGCGCCAGCAGCGCGACAGGGAACGGTGGCTACACCTTC. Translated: CASSATGNGGYTF.

CDR3 in amino acids: CASRKKTSGGSYNEQFF. CDR3 sequence (DNA): TGTGCCAGCAGAAAAAAGACTAGCGGGGGTTCCTACAATGAGCAGTTCTTC. The gene calls are TRBV11-2 and TRBJ2-1, with TRBD2 matching over 12 bases. CDR1 is SGHAT and CDR2 is FQNNGV in the germline V gene. This CDR3 spans 17 amino acids. Trimming took 6 bases from V and 1 from J; bases not matched to a gene: 7. The full variable domain, its missing parts supplied by reference TRBV11-2 and TRBJ2-1, is EAGVAQSPRYKIIEKRQSVAFWCNPISGHATLYWYQQILGQGPKLLIQFQNNGVVDDSQLPKDRFSAERLKGVDSTLKIQPAKLEDSAVYLCASRKKTSGGSYNEQFFGPGTRLTVL.

The CDR3 sequence: CASSIRDRDNEQYF. The CDR3 bases are TGTGCCAGTAGTATCCGGGACAGGGACAACGAGCAGTACTTC. This chain joins TRBV19 and TRBJ2-7; the match to TRBD1 covers 9 bases. Looked up from germline, CDR1 is LNHDA and CDR2 is SQIVND (reference sequence). V shed 3 bases, J shed 5 bases, and the junction held 5 bases outside the gene matches. The CDR3 consists of 14 residues.

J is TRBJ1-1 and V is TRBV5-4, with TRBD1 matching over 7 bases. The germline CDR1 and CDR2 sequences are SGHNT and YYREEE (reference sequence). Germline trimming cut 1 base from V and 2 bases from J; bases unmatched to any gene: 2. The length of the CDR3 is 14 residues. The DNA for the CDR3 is TGTGCCAGCAGCTTGAAGGGGGCAAACACTGAAGCTTTCTTT. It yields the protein CASSLKGANTEAFF.

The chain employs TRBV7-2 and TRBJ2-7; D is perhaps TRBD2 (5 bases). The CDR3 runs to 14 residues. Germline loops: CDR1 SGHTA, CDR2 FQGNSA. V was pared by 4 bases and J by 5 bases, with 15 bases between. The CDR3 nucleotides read TGTGCCAGCAGCTCTTCGGGGATGAGAAACGAGCAGTACTTC. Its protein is CASSSSGMRNEQYF.

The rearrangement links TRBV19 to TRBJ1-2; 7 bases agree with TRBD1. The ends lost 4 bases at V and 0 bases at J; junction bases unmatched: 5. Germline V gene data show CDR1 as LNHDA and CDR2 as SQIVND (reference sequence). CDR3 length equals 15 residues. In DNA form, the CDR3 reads TGTGCCAGTAGTACTAGGACAGGATCTAACTATGGCTACACCTTC. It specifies CASSTRTGSNYGYTF.

The CDR3 region has the DNA TGTGCCAGCAGCCAAGTGCGAGCGGGGCCCTACAATGAGCAGTTCTTC. Translated, it gives CASSQVRAGPYNEQFF. The V and J genes are TRBV3-1 (or the pseudogene TRBV3-2) and TRBJ2-1, with 7 bases fitting TRBD2. The CDR3 sequence is 16 residues long. V lost 1 base to trimming and J lost 2 bases; unmatched junction nucleotides: 5. Germline CDR1 and CDR2: LGHDT and YNNKEL (reference sequence).

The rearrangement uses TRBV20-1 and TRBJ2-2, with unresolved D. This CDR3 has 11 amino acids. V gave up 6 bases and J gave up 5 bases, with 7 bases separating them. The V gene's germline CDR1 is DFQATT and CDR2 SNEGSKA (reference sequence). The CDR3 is CSALLTGELFF. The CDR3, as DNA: TGCAGTGCCCTTCTTACCGGGGAGCTGTTTTTT.

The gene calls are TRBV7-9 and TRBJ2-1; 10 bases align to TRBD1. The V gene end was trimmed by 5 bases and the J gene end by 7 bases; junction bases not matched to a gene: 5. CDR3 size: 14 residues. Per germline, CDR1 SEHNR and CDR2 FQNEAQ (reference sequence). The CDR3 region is CASSPGTGENEQFF. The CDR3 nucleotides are TGTGCCAGCAGCCCCGGGACAGGGGAAAATGAGCAGTTCTTC.

CDR3 loop: CASSYSRQGNQPQHF. CDR3 nucleotides: TGTGCCAGCAGTTACTCGAGGCAGGGGAATCAGCCCCAGCATTTT. The gene calls are TRBV6-5 and TRBJ1-5; maybe TRBD1 (6 bases). The germline CDR1 and CDR2 sequences are MNHEY and SVGAGI. V lost 0 bases and J 4 bases, leaving 10 bases between the germline ends. The CDR3 consists of 15 residues.

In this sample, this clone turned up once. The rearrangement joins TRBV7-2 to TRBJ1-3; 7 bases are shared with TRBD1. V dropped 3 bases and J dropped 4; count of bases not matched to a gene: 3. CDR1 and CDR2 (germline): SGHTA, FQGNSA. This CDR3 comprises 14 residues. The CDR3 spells CASSFATGGNTIYF. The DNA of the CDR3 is TGTGCCAGCAGCTTTGCGACAGGGGGAAACACCATATATTTT.

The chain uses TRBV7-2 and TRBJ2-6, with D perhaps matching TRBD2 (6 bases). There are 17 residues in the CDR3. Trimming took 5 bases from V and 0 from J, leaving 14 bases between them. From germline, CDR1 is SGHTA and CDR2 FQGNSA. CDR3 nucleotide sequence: TGTGCCAGCAGCCCCGTGGGGGGTCGCTCTGGGGCCAACGTCCTGACTTTC. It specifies CASSPVGGRSGANVLTF.

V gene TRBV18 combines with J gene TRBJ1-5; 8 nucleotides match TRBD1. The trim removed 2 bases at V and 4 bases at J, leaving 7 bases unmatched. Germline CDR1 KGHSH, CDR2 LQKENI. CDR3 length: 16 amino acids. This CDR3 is CASSPTGGDWNQPQHF. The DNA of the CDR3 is TGTGCCAGCTCACCAACAGGGGGAGATTGGAATCAGCCCCAGCATTTT. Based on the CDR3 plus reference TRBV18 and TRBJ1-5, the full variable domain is NAGVMQNPRHLVRRRGQEARLRCSPMKGHSHVYWYRQLPEEGLKFMVYLQKENIIDESGMPKERFSAEFPKEGPSILRIQQVVRGDSAAYFCASSPTGGDWNQPQHFGDGTRLSIL.

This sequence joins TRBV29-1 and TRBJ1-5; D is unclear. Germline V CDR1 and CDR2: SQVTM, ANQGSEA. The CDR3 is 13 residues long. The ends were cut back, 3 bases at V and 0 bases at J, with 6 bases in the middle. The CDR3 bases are TGCAGCGTTGAGGAGAATAGCAATCAGCCCCAGCATTTT. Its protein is CSVEENSNQPQHF.

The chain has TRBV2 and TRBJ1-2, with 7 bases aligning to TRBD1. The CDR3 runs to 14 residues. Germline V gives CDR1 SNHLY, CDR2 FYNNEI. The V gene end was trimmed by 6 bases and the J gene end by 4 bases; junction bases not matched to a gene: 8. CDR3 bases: TGTGCCAGCAGCGAGCGACAGGGTCCCTATGGCTACACCTTC. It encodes CASSERQGPYGYTF.

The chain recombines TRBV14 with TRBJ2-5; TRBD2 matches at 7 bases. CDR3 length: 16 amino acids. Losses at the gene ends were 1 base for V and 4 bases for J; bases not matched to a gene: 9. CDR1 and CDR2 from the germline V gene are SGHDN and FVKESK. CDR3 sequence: CASSQVRLARVETQYF. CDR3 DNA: TGTGCCAGCAGCCAAGTGCGACTAGCTAGGGTAGAGACCCAGTACTTC.

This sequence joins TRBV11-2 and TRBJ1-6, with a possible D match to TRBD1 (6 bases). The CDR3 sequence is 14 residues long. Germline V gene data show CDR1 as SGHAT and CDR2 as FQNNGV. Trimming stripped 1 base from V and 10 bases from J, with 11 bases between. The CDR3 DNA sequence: TGTGCCAGCAGCTTAGGAGGGGGGGGGTCACCCCTCCACTTT. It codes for CASSLGGGGSPLHF.

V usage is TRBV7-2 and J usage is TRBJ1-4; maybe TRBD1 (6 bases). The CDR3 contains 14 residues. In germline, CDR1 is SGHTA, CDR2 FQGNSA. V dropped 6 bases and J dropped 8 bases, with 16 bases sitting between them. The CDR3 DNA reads TGTGCCAGCAGGAAGGGGGGGGCAACCGAAAAACTGTTTTTT. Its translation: CASRKGGATEKLFF.

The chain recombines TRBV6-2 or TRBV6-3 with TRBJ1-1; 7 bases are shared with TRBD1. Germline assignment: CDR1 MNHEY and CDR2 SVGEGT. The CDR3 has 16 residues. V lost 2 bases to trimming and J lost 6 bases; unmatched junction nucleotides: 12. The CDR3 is CASSYPVDRATPEAFF. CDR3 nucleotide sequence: TGTGCCAGCAGTTACCCCGTCGACAGGGCCACACCTGAAGCTTTCTTT.

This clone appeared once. CDR3 sequence: CASSFHRDRTRAYNEQFF. The CDR3 DNA reads as TGTGCCAGCAGTTTTCACAGGGACCGCACTCGGGCCTACAATGAGCAGTTCTTC. The chain is built from TRBV27 and TRBJ2-1; D may be TRBD1 (6 bases). Trimming took off 3 bases at V and 2 bases at J, with 20 bases between the two ends. Germline V CDR1 and CDR2: MNHEY, SMNVEV (reference sequence). This CDR3 contains 18 residues.